A single TCR beta chain is shown here with its context. Its target is not known. These data belong to a study of graft-versus-host responses after intestinal transplantation. Broader study findings: The recipient marrow held GvH clones, and some of them showed up first in ileum or blood.

Profiled with immunoSEQ multiplex PCR; TCRdb holds only in-frame clones, not every one. The table lists approximately 12,000 clones, about 83% of them singletons. This CDR3 comprises 18 residues. The junction had 16 bases not matched to a gene; V was cut back by 4 bases and J by 2 bases. Germline V lookup: CDR1 SGHNT, CDR2 YYREEE (reference sequence). The input for sequencing was PBMCs, taken about 130 days after transplant. The chain employs TRBV5-4 and TRBJ2-7; 9 nucleotides agree with TRBD1. The sequence was collected from a human patient who received an intestinal transplant, so some T cells may come from the graft donor. CDR3 amino acids: CASSPGQGRGRVPYEQYF. The CDR3 bases are TGTGCCAGCAGCCCCGGACAGGGGAGAGGAAGGGTGCCCTACGAGCAGTACTTC.